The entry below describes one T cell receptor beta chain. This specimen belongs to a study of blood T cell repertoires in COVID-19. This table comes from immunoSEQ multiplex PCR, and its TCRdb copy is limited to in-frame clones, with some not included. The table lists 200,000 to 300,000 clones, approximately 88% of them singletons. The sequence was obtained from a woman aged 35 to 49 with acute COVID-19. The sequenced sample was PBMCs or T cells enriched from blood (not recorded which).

The chain's CDR3 is CASSQGWSRGVNNEQFF. CDR3 DNA: TGTGCCAGCAGCCAAGGATGGTCTCGGGGGGTGAACAATGAGCAGTTCTTC. The rearrangement joins TRBV3-1 (or the pseudogene TRBV3-2) to TRBJ2-1; 7 bases fit TRBD2. The CDR3 extends over 17 amino acids. Germline-derived CDR1 and CDR2 are LGHDT and YNNKEL (reference sequence). Trimming removed 1 base from V and 5 bases from J; junction bases left unmatched: 11.